These T cell receptor beta chains were read from a single sample in a study of blood T cell repertoires in COVID-19. Clones were read by immunoSEQ multiplex PCR, and TCRdb kept only the in-frame ones, dropping some. This sample has 240,000 or so clones; roughly nine tenths occur once, and the top ten carry 6.2%. Material: peripheral blood. Receptors originate from a man in his 60s with acute or convalescent COVID-19. CDR3s include the opening cysteine and the closing phenylalanine or tryptophan. The D gene is left open where the match is weak. A clone size is listed for some rows: how often the clone was seen (once, few, many), or a class if it is expanded.

j_call,v_call,d_call,clone_size,cdr3_aa,cdr3_nt
TRBJ2-3,TRBV10-3,TRBD2,NA,CATEGPGLTTDTQYF,TGTGCCACCGAAGGACCGGGACTAACGACAGATACGCAGTATTTT
TRBJ1-1,TRBV7-8,NA,NA,CASSPVYTEAFF,TGTGCCAGCAGCCCAGTATACACTGAAGCTTTCTTT
TRBJ2-7,TRBV20-1,NA,NA,CSASGHGAAREQYF,TGCAGTGCTAGTGGTCATGGGGCTGCGCGGGAGCAGTACTTC
TRBJ2-7,TRBV6-6,TRBD1,NA,CASINTGDYEQYF,TGTGCCAGCATTAATACAGGGGACTACGAGCAGTACTTC
TRBJ1-3,TRBV5-6,TRBD1,NA,CASSWGTGALSSGNTIYF,TGTGCCAGCAGCTGGGGGACAGGGGCCCTGAGCTCTGGAAACACCATATATTTT
TRBJ1-1,TRBV30,NA,NA,CAWSPQGEAFF,TGTGCCTGGAGTCCACAGGGTGAAGCTTTCTTT
TRBJ1-4,TRBV2,NA,NA,CASSEALRSQVKLFF,TGTGCCAGCAGTGAAGCGCTTCGGTCGCAGGTAAAACTGTTTTTT
TRBJ2-1,TRBV18,TRBD2,NA,CASSHSPSGSPYNEQFF,TGTGCCAGCTCACATTCCCCTAGCGGGAGTCCCTACAATGAGCAGTTCTTC
TRBJ1-2,TRBV30,NA,NA,CAWSKGRVGGYTF,TGTGCCTGGAGTAAGGGCAGGGTGGGAGGCTACACCTTC
TRBJ1-1,TRBV5-1,NA,NA,CASSSDGMNTEAFF,TGCGCCAGCAGCTCTGACGGGATGAACACTGAAGCTTTCTTT
TRBJ2-3,TRBV6-5,TRBD1,NA,CASSYPDRGFTDTQYF,TGTGCCAGCAGTTACCCTGACAGGGGTTTCACAGATACGCAGTATTTT
TRBJ1-1,TRBV7-2,NA,NA,CASSLEGGASPTEAFF,TGTGCCAGCAGCTTAGAAGGGGGGGCCTCTCCGACTGAAGCTTTCTTT
TRBJ1-4,TRBV6-5,TRBD1,NA,CASSPTGQNEKLFF,TGTGCCAGCAGTCCCACGGGACAGAATGAAAAACTGTTTTTT
TRBJ1-1,TRBV6-6,TRBD1,once,CASSIQGMTNTEAFF,TGTGCCAGCAGTATACAGGGGATGACGAACACTGAAGCTTTCTTT
TRBJ1-1,TRBV7-9,NA,NA,CASSSRGRDTEAFF,TGTGCCAGCAGCTCTAGGGGGAGGGACACTGAAGCTTTCTTT
TRBJ2-2,TRBV19,TRBD1,NA,CASSARVAPGQGLWNTGELFF,TGTGCCAGTAGTGCCCGAGTTGCCCCGGGACAGGGGCTATGGAACACCGGGGAGCTGTTTTTT
TRBJ1-5,TRBV19,NA,once,CASSTQVNQPQHF,TGTGCCAGTAGTACCCAGGTGAATCAGCCCCAGCATTTT
TRBJ2-5,TRBV6-4,TRBD2,NA,CASSPRAGEETQYF,TGTGCCAGCAGTCCCCGAGCGGGAGAAGAGACCCAGTACTTC
TRBJ2-1,TRBV6-4,TRBD2,NA,CASSVKLAGNNEQFF,TGTGCCAGCAGTGTCAAACTAGCGGGAAACAATGAGCAGTTCTTC
TRBJ1-1,TRBV12-3/TRBV12-4,NA,NA,CASAVTGLVAFF,TGTGCCAGCGCCGTTACAGGGCTAGTAGCTTTCTTT
TRBJ2-1,TRBV27,TRBD2,NA,CASSLGLAGGNEQFF,TGTGCCAGCAGTTTGGGACTAGCGGGAGGCAATGAGCAGTTCTTC
TRBJ2-7,TRBV23-1,TRBD1,once,CASSYTSGTGGFRIHEQYF,TGCGCCAGCAGTTACACATCCGGGACAGGGGGCTTTAGGATTCACGAGCAGTACTTC
TRBJ2-1,TRBV7-2,TRBD1,few,CASSLAGTGPWNEQFF,TGTGCCAGCAGCTTAGCTGGGACAGGGCCATGGAATGAGCAGTTCTTC
TRBJ1-2,TRBV24-1,NA,NA,CATSDRAWDKGHYGYTF,TGTGCCACCAGTGACAGGGCGTGGGACAAGGGGCACTATGGCTACACCTTC
TRBJ1-2,TRBV28,NA,NA,CASSPPEGYGYTF,TGTGCCAGCAGTCCCCCTGAGGGCTATGGCTACACCTTC